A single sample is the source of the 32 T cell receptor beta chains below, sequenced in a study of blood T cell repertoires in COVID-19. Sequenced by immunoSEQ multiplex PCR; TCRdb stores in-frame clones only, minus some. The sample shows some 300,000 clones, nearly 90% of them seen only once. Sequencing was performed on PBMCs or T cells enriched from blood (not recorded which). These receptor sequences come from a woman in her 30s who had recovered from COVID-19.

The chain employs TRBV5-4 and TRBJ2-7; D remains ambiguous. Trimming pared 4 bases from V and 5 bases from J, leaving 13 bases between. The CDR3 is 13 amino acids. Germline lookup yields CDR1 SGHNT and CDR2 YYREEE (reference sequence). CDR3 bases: TGTGCCAGCAGCCTTTTCGCGGCCAACGAGCAGTACTTC. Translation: CASSLFAANEQYF.

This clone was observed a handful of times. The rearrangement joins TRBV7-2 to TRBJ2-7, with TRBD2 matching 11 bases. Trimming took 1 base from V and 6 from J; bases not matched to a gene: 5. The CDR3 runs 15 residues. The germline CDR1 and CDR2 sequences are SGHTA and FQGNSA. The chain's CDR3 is CASSLVLAGEFEQYF. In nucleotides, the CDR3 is TGTGCCAGCAGCTTAGTACTAGCGGGAGAGTTCGAGCAGTACTTC.

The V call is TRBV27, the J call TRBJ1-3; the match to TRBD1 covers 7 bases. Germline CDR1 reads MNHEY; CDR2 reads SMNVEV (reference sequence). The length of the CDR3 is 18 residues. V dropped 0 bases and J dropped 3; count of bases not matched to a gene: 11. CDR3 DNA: TGTGCCAGCAGTTTATCGGGATTCGAGACAGGGAGTGGAAACACCATATATTTT. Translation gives CASSLSGFETGSGNTIYF.

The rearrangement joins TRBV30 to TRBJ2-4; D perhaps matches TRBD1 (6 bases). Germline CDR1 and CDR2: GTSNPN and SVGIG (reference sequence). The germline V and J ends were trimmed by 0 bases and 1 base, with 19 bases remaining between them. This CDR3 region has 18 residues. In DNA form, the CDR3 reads TGTGCCTGGAGTGTACTCCGCGGTACAGGGAAGGCCAAAAACATTCAGTACTTC. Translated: CAWSVLRGTGKAKNIQYF.

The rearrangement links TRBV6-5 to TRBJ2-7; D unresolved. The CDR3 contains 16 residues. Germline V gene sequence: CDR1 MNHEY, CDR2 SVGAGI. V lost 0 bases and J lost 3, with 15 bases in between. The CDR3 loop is CASSYSRLSELYEQYF. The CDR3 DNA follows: TGTGCCAGCAGTTACTCGAGGTTGTCGGAACTCTACGAGCAGTACTTC.

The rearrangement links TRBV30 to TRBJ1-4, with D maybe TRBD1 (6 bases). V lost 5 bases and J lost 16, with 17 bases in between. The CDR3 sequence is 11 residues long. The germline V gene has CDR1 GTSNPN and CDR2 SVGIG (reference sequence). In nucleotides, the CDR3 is TGTGCCTGGGGGATAACAGGGTTTAAGTTTTTT. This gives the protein CAWGITGFKFF.

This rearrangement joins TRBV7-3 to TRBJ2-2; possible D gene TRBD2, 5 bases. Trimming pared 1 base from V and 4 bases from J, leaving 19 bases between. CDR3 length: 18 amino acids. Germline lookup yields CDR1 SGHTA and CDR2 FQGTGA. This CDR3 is CASSLIAGMAAITGELFF. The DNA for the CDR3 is TGTGCCAGCAGCTTAATAGCCGGGATGGCGGCGATCACCGGGGAGCTGTTTTTT.

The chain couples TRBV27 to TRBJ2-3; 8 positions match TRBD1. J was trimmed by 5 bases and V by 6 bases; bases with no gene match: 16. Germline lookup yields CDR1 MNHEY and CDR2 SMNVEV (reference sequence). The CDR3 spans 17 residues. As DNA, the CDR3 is TGTGCCAGCAGCCCGCCCCTGACAGGGGTGGGTAGAGATACGCAGTATTTT. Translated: CASSPPLTGVGRDTQYF.

The CDR3 protein is CASSVSGAGDEQYF. The DNA of the CDR3 is TGTGCCAGCAGCGTTTCAGGGGCGGGGGACGAGCAGTACTTC. This chain links TRBV9 with TRBJ2-7; perhaps TRBD2 as D (7 bases). Germline V gives CDR1 SGDLS, CDR2 YYNGEE. This CDR3 has 14 amino acids. V dropped 2 bases and J dropped 5 bases, with 14 bases sitting between them. Full variable domain (outside the CDR3, taken from reference TRBV9 and TRBJ2-7): DSGVTQTPKHLITATGQRVTLRCSPRSGDLSVYWYQQSLDQGLQFLIQYYNGEERAKGNILERFSAQQFPDLHSELNLSSLELGDSALYFCASSVSGAGDEQYFGPGTRLTVT.

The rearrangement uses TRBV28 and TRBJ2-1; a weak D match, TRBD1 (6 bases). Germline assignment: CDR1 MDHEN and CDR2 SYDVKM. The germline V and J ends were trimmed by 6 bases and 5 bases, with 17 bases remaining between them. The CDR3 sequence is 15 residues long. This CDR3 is CASRAGTYYNNEQFF. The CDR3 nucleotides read TGTGCCAGCAGGGCCGGGACATACTATAACAATGAGCAGTTCTTC.

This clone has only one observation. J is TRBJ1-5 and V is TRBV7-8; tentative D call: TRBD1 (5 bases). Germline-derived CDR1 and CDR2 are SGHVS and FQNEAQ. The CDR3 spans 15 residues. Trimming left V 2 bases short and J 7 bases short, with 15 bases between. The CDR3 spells CASSLKWGLAQPQHF. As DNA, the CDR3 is TGTGCCAGCAGCTTAAAGTGGGGACTAGCGCAGCCCCAGCATTTT.

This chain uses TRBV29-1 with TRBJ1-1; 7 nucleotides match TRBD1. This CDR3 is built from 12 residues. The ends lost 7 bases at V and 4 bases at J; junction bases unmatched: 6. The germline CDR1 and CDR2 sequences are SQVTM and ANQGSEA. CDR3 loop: CSARQGSTEAFF. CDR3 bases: TGCAGCGCCCGACAGGGCTCCACTGAAGCTTTCTTT. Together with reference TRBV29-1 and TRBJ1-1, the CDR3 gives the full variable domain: SAVISQKPSRDICQRGTSLTIQCQVDSQVTMMFWYRQQPGQSLTLIATANQGSEATYESGFVIDKFPISRPNLTFSTLTVSNMSPEDSSIYLCSARQGSTEAFFGQGTRLTVV.

Here the CDR3 reads CASSYGQSPNYGYTF. Written as DNA, the CDR3 is TGCGCCAGCAGTTACGGACAGTCGCCTAACTATGGCTACACCTTC. The chain uses TRBV5-1 and TRBJ1-2; tentative D call: TRBD1 (6 bases). V lost 5 bases to trimming and J lost 0 bases, with 14 bases between them. From germline, CDR1 is SGHRS and CDR2 YFSETQ. This CDR3 has 15 amino acids.

CDR3 in amino acids: CASSIQGQETQYF. In nucleotides, the CDR3 is TGTGCCAGCAGCATACAGGGTCAAGAGACCCAGTACTTC. This sequence joins TRBV13 and TRBJ2-5; tentative D call: TRBD1 (6 bases). The CDR3 totals 13 residues. Trimming took 5 bases from V and 2 from J, leaving 9 bases between them. Germline CDR1 PRHDT, CDR2 FYEKMQ (reference sequence).

CDR3 nucleotides: TGTGCCACCAGTGATTTCGGAGGACAGGGGGCCTTCTATGGCTACACCTTC. Translating it yields CATSDFGGQGAFYGYTF. The chain carries TRBV24-1 and TRBJ1-2; 11 bases map to TRBD1. Trimming at V came to 1 base and at J to 4 bases, leaving 7 bases not matched to a gene. Looked up from germline, CDR1 is KGHDR and CDR2 is SFDVKD. This CDR3 is built from 17 residues.

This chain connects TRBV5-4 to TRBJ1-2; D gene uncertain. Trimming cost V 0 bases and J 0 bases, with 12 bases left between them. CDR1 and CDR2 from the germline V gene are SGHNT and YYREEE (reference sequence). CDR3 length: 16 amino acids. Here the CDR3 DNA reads TGTGCCAGCAGCTTGGCCCCAGGAAACTCTAACTATGGCTACACCTTC. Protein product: CASSLAPGNSNYGYTF.

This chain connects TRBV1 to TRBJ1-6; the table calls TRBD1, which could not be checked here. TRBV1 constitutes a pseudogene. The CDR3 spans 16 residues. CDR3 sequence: CTSSCGQDLYNSPLHF. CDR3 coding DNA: TGCACCAGCAGTTGCGGACAGGACCTCTATAATTCACCCCTCCATTTT.

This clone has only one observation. CDR3: CASGLVVQGFIRGNQPQHF. CDR3 nucleotide sequence: TGTGCTAGTGGTTTGGTTGTACAGGGATTTATACGGGGCAATCAGCCCCAGCATTTT. The chain recombines TRBV12-5 with TRBJ1-5; D perhaps matches TRBD1 (6 bases). CDR1 and CDR2 (germline): LGHNT, FRNRAP. V gave up 0 bases and J gave up 2 bases, with 20 bases separating them. The CDR3 contains 19 residues.

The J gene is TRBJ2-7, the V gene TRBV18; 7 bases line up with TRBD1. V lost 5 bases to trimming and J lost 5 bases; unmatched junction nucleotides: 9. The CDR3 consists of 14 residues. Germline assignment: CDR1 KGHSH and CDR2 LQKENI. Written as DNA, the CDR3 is TGTGCCAGCTCATCGACAGGGCCTCGGGACGAGCAGTACTTC. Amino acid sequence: CASSSTGPRDEQYF.

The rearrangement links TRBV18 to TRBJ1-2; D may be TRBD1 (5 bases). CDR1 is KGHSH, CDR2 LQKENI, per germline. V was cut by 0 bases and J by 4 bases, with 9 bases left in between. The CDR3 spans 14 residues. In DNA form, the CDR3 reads TGTGCCAGCTCACCACCGACAGTACGCTATGGCTACACCTTC. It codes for CASSPPTVRYGYTF.

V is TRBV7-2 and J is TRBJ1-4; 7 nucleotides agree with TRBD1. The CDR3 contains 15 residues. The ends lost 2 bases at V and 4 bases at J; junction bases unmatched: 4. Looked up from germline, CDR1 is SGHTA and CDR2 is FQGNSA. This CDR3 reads CASSLLGQVNEKLFF. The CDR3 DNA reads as TGTGCCAGCAGCTTATTAGGACAGGTTAATGAAAAACTGTTTTTT.

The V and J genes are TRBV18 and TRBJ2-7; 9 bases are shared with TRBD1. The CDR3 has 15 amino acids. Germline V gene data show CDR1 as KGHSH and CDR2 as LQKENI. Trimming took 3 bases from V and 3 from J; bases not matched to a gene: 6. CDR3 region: CASSPGQGRLYEQYF. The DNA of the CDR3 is TGTGCCAGCTCACCCGGACAGGGGAGGCTCTACGAGCAGTACTTC.

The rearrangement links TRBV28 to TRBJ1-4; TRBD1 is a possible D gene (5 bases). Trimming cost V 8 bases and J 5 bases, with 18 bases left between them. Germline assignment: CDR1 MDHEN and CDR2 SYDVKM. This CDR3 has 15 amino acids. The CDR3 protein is CASSGQKMVNEKLFF. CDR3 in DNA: TGTGCCAGCTCAGGGCAGAAGATGGTAAATGAAAAACTGTTTTTT.

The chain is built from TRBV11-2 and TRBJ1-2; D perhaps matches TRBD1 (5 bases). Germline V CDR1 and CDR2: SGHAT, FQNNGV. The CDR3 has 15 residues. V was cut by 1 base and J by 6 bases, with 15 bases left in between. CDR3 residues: CASSLGPSRGDGYTF. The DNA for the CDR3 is TGTGCCAGCAGCTTAGGCCCATCGCGGGGGGATGGCTACACCTTC. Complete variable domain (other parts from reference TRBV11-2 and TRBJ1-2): EAGVAQSPRYKIIEKRQSVAFWCNPISGHATLYWYQQILGQGPKLLIQFQNNGVVDDSQLPKDRFSAERLKGVDSTLKIQPAKLEDSAVYLCASSLGPSRGDGYTFGSGTRLTVV.

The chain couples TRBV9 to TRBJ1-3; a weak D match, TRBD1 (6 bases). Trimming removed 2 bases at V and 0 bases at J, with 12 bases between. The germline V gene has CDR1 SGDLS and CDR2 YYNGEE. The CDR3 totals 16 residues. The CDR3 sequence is CASSVDRRTSGNTIYF. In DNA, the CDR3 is TGTGCCAGCAGCGTCGACAGGAGAACCTCTGGAAACACCATATATTTT. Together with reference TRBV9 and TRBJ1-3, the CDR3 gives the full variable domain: DSGVTQTPKHLITATGQRVTLRCSPRSGDLSVYWYQQSLDQGLQFLIQYYNGEERAKGNILERFSAQQFPDLHSELNLSSLELGDSALYFCASSVDRRTSGNTIYFGEGSWLTVV.

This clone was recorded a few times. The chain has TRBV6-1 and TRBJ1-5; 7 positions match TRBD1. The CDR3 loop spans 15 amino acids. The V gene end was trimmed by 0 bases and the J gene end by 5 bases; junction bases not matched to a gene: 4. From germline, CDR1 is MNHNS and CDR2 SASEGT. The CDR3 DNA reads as TGTGCCAGCAGTGAAGCTCAGGGGGATTATCAGCCCCAGCATTTT. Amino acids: CASSEAQGDYQPQHF.

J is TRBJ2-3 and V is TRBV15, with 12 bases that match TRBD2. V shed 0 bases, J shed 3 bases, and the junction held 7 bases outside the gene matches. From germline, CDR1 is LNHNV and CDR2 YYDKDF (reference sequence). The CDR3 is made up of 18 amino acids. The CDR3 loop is CATSRDPPLAGGTDTQYF. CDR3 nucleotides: TGTGCCACCAGCAGAGACCCCCCACTAGCGGGAGGAACAGATACGCAGTATTTT.

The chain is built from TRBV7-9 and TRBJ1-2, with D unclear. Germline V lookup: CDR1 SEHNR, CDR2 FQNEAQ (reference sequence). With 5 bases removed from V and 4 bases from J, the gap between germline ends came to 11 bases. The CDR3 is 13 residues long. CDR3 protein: CASSRVGSYGYTF. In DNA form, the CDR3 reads TGTGCCAGCAGCCGTGTCGGGTCCTATGGCTACACCTTC.

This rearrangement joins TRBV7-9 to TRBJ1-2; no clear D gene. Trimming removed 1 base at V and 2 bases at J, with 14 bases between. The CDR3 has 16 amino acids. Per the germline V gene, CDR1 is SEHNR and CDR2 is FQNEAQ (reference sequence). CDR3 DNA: TGTGCCAGCAGCTTAGTAAGGCGTGGGAGGAACTATGGCTACACCTTC. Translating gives CASSLVRRGRNYGYTF.

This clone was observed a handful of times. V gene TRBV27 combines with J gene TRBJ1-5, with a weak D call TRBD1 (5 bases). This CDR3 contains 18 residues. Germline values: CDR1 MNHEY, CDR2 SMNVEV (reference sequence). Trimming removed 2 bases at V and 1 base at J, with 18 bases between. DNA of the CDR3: TGTGCCAGCAGTTTAAACCCCCCCCAGGGAAGCAGCAATCAGCCCCAGCATTTT. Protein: CASSLNPPQGSSNQPQHF.

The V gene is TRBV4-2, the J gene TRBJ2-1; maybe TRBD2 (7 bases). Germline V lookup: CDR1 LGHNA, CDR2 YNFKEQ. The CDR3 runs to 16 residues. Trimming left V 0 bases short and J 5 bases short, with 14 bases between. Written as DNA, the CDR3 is TGTGCCAGCAGCCAAGATTTGGGGGAGGGGGACAATGAGCAGTTCTTC. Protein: CASSQDLGEGDNEQFF.

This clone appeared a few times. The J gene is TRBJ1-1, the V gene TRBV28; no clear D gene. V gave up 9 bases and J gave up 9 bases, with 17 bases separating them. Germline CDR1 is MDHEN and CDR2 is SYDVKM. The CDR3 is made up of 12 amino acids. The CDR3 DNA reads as TGTGCCAGTCGGTTTAGGGAGAGTCAAGCTTTCTTT. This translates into CASRFRESQAFF.